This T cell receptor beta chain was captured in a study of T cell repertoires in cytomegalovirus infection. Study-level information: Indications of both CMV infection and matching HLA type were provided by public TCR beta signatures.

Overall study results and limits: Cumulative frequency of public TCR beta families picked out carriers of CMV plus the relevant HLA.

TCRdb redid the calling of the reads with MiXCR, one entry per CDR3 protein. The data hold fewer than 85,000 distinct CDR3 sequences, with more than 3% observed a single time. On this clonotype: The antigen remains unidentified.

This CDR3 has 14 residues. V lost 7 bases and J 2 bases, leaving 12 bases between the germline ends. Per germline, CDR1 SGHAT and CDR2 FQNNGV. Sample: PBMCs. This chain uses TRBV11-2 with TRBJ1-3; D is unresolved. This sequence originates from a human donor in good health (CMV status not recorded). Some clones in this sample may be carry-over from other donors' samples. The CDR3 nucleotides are TGTGCCAGCACTCCCGGGTGGGCTGGAAACACCATATATTTT. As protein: CASTPGWAGNTIYF.